This T cell receptor beta chain appears in the sequencing data of a study of blood T cell repertoires in COVID-19 (dated by TCRdb to the early 2020s). Study-level background: The collaborator samples originated in the United States, Italy and Spain and spanned the acute and convalescent phases of COVID-19. Deeply sampled blood TCRbeta repertoires from subjects exposed to, actively infected with, or recovered from COVID-19 were included in the dataset. The repertoires were released in a freely available public database intended as a resource for research on the immune response to SARS-CoV-2. Where HLA class I and class II types were available, the types were taken from metadata supplied by the sample provider, not from assay-based typing. The material from the prospective study consisted of cDNA or gDNA derived from T cells, B-cell-depleted T cells, or PBMCs. Samples were obtained from the ongoing ImmuneRACE study (first 160 participants) and from some 1,300 subjects provided by 6 global collaborators. Sample metadata almost always included a de-identified subject ID, COVID-19 status, age in years and sex.

Whole blood was collected in K2EDTA tubes by collaborating institutions according to the institutions' own protocols. Collaborator samples were shipped for TCRbeta analysis as frozen whole blood, isolated PBMCs, or DNA extracted from either sample type. Results and caveats for the whole study, not just this receptor: The amount of clinical and demographic metadata varied by source and participant and was provided uncurated.

The table lists this clone with a count of one. The clone's antigen remains unknown. No clone much larger than this one lies a single base away; base qualities are absent. TCRbeta CDR3 regions were amplified from genomic DNA by means of the immunoSEQ Assay, a bias-controlled multiplex PCR. The paper's data handling went like this. Nucleated cell counts per sample were estimated from amplification of reference gene primers within the assay. Sequence reads were collapsed and filtered to measure the absolute abundance of every unique TCRbeta CDR3 rearrangement. For each sample, productive Simpson clonality was calculated by taking the square root of Simpson's diversity index across productive rearrangements. TCRdb took over this immuneACCESS table, retaining in-frame rearrangements with V and J assigned. Such tables are incomplete; in checked studies, under half of the missing clones stem from an unresolved V gene, and the remainder is unexplained. Clonal size and the V and J genes are those of that table, whereas D and trimming came from the DNA. A total of roughly 200,000 clones appear in this sample, roughly 89% of them only once. The ten largest clones take up around 6.6% of the sample.

The source material was peripheral blood. The sequence derives from a man aged 40-49 years with acute or convalescent COVID-19.

CDR3 reads: CASSLGGSVRASYEQYF. The nucleotides read TGTGCCAGCAGCTTAGGAGGGTCGGTAAGGGCCTCCTACGAGCAGTACTTC. This sequence uses TRBV7-9 and TRBJ2-7; tentative D gene TRBD2, with 5 bases matching. V is pared back by 1 base and J by 0 bases, with 16 bases lying between the germline termini. The CDR3 sequence holds 17 residues, the cysteine and phenylalanine included. Here the CDR3 DNA is all that survives: 51 bases in frame from base 1. The germline V gene encodes CDR1 SEHNR and CDR2 FQNEAQ (reference sequence).